A selection of T cell receptor beta chains follows, all from one sample in a study of T cells after yellow fever vaccination. One entry per CDR3 protein results from TCRdb running MiXCR on the 5' RACE reads. Counted here are a few hundred thousand distinct CDR3 sequences, 3.5% to 4.5% occurring once; the ten biggest clones make up approximately 19%. The sequenced sample was PBMCs, obtained 15 days after the yellow fever booster vaccination. Source of these receptors: a man younger than 30 who received the YFV17D yellow fever vaccine. The CDR3 runs from the conserved cysteine through the conserved F or W. D genes are given only for firm matches. Size tells how often a clone was seen (once, few, many) or the class of an expanded clone, and some rows leave it out.

J gene,V gene,D gene,clone size,CDR3 DNA,CDR3 protein
TRBJ1-1,TRBV5-1,TRBD1,many,TGCGCCAGCAGCTTAACAGGGGGCTTCGACACTGAAGCTTTCTTT,CASSLTGGFDTEAFF
TRBJ2-2,TRBV21-1,NA,NA,TGTGCCAGCAGCATTTTAGGAACCGGGGAGCTGTTTTTT,CASSILGTGELFF
TRBJ1-2,TRBV5-1,NA,NA,TGCGCCAGCAGCCCCGCTCCCGGGACCGGCGGCTACACCTTC,CASSPAPGTGGYTF
TRBJ2-7,TRBV29-1,NA,many,TGCAGCGTTGTCGGCACCGGGGGATCCGAGCAGTACTTC,CSVVGTGGSEQYF
TRBJ2-2,TRBV5-5,NA,many,TGTGCCAGCAGCCCATGGCGGCGGAACACCGGGGAGCTGTTTTTT,CASSPWRRNTGELFF
TRBJ1-2,TRBV5-6,TRBD1,few,TGTGCCAGCAGCTCCCCCTGGACAGGGCGATATGGCTACACCTTC,CASSSPWTGRYGYTF
TRBJ1-5,TRBV20-1,NA,few,TGCAGTGCTAGAGAGCCCGAGAATAATCAGCCCCAGCATTTT,CSAREPENNQPQHF
TRBJ1-1,TRBV6-5,TRBD1,few,TGTGCCAGCCGAGAACAGGGGAGAACTGAAGCTTTCTTT,CASREQGRTEAFF
TRBJ2-5,TRBV20-1,TRBD2,many,TGCAGTGCTAGGGGTCTAGCGGGACCCAAACTGACCCAGTACTTC,CSARGLAGPKLTQYF
TRBJ2-3,TRBV9,TRBD2,many,TGTGCCAGCAGCGTAGGGACTAGCGGTGCGGGAGATACGCAGTATTTT,CASSVGTSGAGDTQYF
TRBJ2-3,TRBV19,NA,many,TGTGCCAGTAGTGTTCCGGGACGATCCTTGGATACGCAGTATTTT,CASSVPGRSLDTQYF
TRBJ2-3,TRBV19,TRBD1,NA,TGTGCCAGTAGTAGAGGACAGGGGATCACAGATACGCAGTATTTT,CASSRGQGITDTQYF
TRBJ1-1,TRBV27,TRBD1,many,TGTGCCAGCAGACAGGGGCTCCGGAACACTGAAGCTTTCTTT,CASRQGLRNTEAFF
TRBJ2-2,TRBV5-1,NA,few,TGCGCCAGCAGCTTGGATTTTCCAACGGGCGGGGAGCTGTTTTTT,CASSLDFPTGGELFF
TRBJ1-2,TRBV20-1,NA,NA,TGCAGTGCTAGAGATCTAGGCAGATCTAACTATGGCTACACCTTC,CSARDLGRSNYGYTF
TRBJ2-3,TRBV5-5,TRBD2,many,TGTGCCAGCAGCTTGGTTAGCGGGGGAGCAGATACGCAGTATTTT,CASSLVSGGADTQYF
TRBJ1-4,TRBV11-2,NA,NA,TGTGCCAGCAGTACAACCCCAAGGGCAGTCCCTTTACCAACTAATGAAAAACTGTTTTTT,CASSTTPRAVPLPTNEKLFF
TRBJ2-3,TRBV7-8,NA,many,TGTGCCAGCACCCTGGGGGGGGGCCGAACAGATACGCAGTATTTT,CASTLGGGRTDTQYF
TRBJ2-1,TRBV24-1,NA,many,TGTGCCACCAGTGATCCCGGGCAGGGGCATGGTAATGAGCAGTTCTTC,CATSDPGQGHGNEQFF
TRBJ2-2,TRBV28,TRBD1,NA,TGTGCCAGCAGTTTGGGGACAGAGAACACCGGGGAGCTGTTTTTT,CASSLGTENTGELFF
TRBJ2-3,TRBV7-9,NA,many,TGTGCCAGCATCCATAAAGGAGAGGGAGAGGCAGATACGCAGTATTTT,CASIHKGEGEADTQYF
TRBJ2-3,TRBV2,NA,NA,TGTGCCAGCAGGGAAGGACAGACAGATACGCAGTATTTT,CASREGQTDTQYF
TRBJ2-2,TRBV29-1,NA,NA,TGCAGCGTTGAAGCCAGCAACACCGGGGAGCTGTTTTTT,CSVEASNTGELFF
TRBJ1-1,TRBV7-9,NA,many,TGTGCCAGCAGCTTAGCGAGGGGTGGAGTCCCGAACACTGAAGCTTTCTTT,CASSLARGGVPNTEAFF
TRBJ2-7,TRBV10-2,NA,NA,TGCGCCAGCACCGACCTAGCTTTCGAGCAGTACTTC,CASTDLAFEQYF
TRBJ2-2,TRBV6-1,NA,NA,TGTGCCAGCAGTGATCAGGCCAGCGGGGAGCTGTTTTTT,CASSDQASGELFF
TRBJ2-3,TRBV5-1,TRBD1,many,TGCGCCAGCAGCTCCGGACAGGGGGCCGATACGCAGTATTTT,CASSSGQGADTQYF
TRBJ1-4,TRBV7-2,NA,many,TGTGCCAGCAGCCCGGGACACGGGAATGAAAAACTGTTTTTT,CASSPGHGNEKLFF
TRBJ2-6,TRBV5-1,NA,many,TGCGCCAGCAGCCAAAGGTTAAGTAGCTCTGGGGCCAACGTCCTGACTTTC,CASSQRLSSSGANVLTF
TRBJ2-7,TRBV20-1,NA,many,TGCAGTGCGATCCGCCCGGCCACAGACTACGAGCAGTACTTC,CSAIRPATDYEQYF
TRBJ2-1,TRBV4-2,NA,many,TGTGCCAGCAGCCAAGAGTTCGCCGGCTCCTACAATGAGCAGTTCTTC,CASSQEFAGSYNEQFF
TRBJ1-2,TRBV12-3/TRBV12-4,TRBD1,many,TGTGCCAGCAGCGGGACAGGGGGCGACTATGGCTACACCTTC,CASSGTGGDYGYTF
TRBJ1-1,TRBV5-1,NA,few,TGCGCCAGCAGCCTCGGGCCAGGGGACGAAGCTTTCTTT,CASSLGPGDEAFF
TRBJ1-1,TRBV12-3/TRBV12-4,NA,many,TGTGCCAGCAGCCTGAGACGGAACACTGAAGCTTTCTTT,CASSLRRNTEAFF
TRBJ2-1,TRBV5-1,TRBD2,NA,TGCGCCAGCAGCTTTCTAGCGGGGGGGCCAGATGAGCAGTTCTTC,CASSFLAGGPDEQFF
TRBJ1-1,TRBV12-3/TRBV12-4,NA,few,TGTGCCAGCTCCGGGACAGAAGCTTTCTTT,CASSGTEAFF
TRBJ2-5,TRBV7-2,NA,many,TGTGCCAGCAGCCCTCTTCAGGAGACCCAGTACTTC,CASSPLQETQYF
TRBJ2-5,TRBV29-1,NA,many,TGCAGCGTTGAAAGGCCAGGGCCGGAGACCCAGTACTTC,CSVERPGPETQYF
TRBJ2-5,TRBV5-6,NA,few,TGTGCCAGCAGCTTGACTATCCAAGAGACCCAGTACTTC,CASSLTIQETQYF
TRBJ2-3,TRBV5-1,TRBD2,NA,TGCGCCAGCAGCCGCGGATCTGGAGCGGGGACCACAGATACGCAGTATTTT,CASSRGSGAGTTDTQYF
TRBJ1-2,TRBV7-8,TRBD1,many,TGTGCCAGCAGTCCCGACAGGGCGGGGTATGGCTACACCTTC,CASSPDRAGYGYTF
TRBJ2-7,TRBV6-5,TRBD1,NA,TGTGCCAGCAGCAGGGGGTTAAGGGCCTACGAGCAGTACTTC,CASSRGLRAYEQYF
TRBJ2-1,TRBV5-1,NA,few,TGCGCCAGCAGGTTCGGGGGAAATGAGCAGTTCTTC,CASRFGGNEQFF
TRBJ1-4,TRBV29-1,TRBD1,once,TGCAGCGTTTCTCGCCAGGGGGCGTATGTAAAACTGTTTTTT,CSVSRQGAYVKLFF
TRBJ2-3,TRBV12-3/TRBV12-4,NA,many,TGTGCCAGCAGCCCGTATGAGGGGGGCCCCACAGATACGCAGTATTTT,CASSPYEGGPTDTQYF